A single sample is the source of the 15 T cell receptor beta chains below, sequenced in a study of cytomegalovirus exposure and HLA in healthy donors. Assay used: immunoSEQ multiplex PCR; TCRdb lists only in-frame clones, some missing. The sample carries about 140,000 clones, approximately 82% recorded once. Sequenced: PBMCs. The receptors here all came from a man aged 25-45 years in good health and CMV-seropositive.

The chain recombines TRBV16 with TRBJ2-7, with a possible D match to TRBD1 (6 bases). The CDR3 runs to 16 residues. V was clipped by 0 bases and J by 9 bases, with 21 bases between them. CDR1 and CDR2 (germline): KGHSY, FQNENV. Here the CDR3 DNA reads TGTGCCAGCAGCCAATCTAAGGGGGAGTTCCCTGACGGGCAGTACTTC. This sequence encodes CASSQSKGEFPDGQYF.

The chain employs TRBV11-3 and TRBJ2-1, with TRBD2 identical over 13 bases. The CDR3 totals 16 residues. With V trimmed by 5 bases and J by 9 bases, 10 bases remained unmatched. Germline V lookup: CDR1 SGHNT, CDR2 YENEEA. The CDR3 DNA sequence: TGTGCCAGCAGCCCAGAACTAGCGGGAGGGTCGATTGAGCAGTTCTTC. It is translated as CASSPELAGGSIEQFF.

V is TRBV6-5 and J is TRBJ2-1; a possible D gene is TRBD2 (6 bases). V gave up 11 bases and J gave up 4 bases, with 9 bases separating them. CDR3 length equals 11 residues. CDR1 MNHEY and CDR2 SVGAGI come from the germline V gene. CDR3 coding DNA: TGTGCCGCGGGACGGTACAATGAGCAGTTCTTC. Protein: CAAGRYNEQFF.

The rearrangement uses TRBV6-4 and TRBJ2-3; D is undetermined. The CDR3 length is 13 residues. V was pared by 2 bases and J by 3 bases, with 6 bases between. Germline lookup yields CDR1 MRHNA and CDR2 SNTAGT. The CDR3 coding sequence is TGTGCCAGCAGTGACCTGACTACAGATACGCAGTATTTT. Translating it yields CASSDLTTDTQYF.

The chain carries TRBV12-5 and TRBJ1-2; D call uncertain. From germline, CDR1 is LGHNT and CDR2 FRNRAP. V was trimmed by 4 bases and J by 7 bases, leaving 7 bases between them. This CDR3 is built from 11 residues. CDR3 coding DNA: TGTGCTAGTGGTTCCCCTCTTGGCTACACCTTC. This encodes CASGSPLGYTF.

The DNA of the CDR3 is TGTGCCAGCAGCGAGCTAGCGGGAGACACAGATACGCAGTATTTT. It codes for CASSELAGDTDTQYF. The chain carries TRBV7-7 and TRBJ2-3, with 10 bases that match TRBD2. This CDR3 spans 15 amino acids. CDR1 is SSHAT and CDR2 is FNYEAQ in the germline V gene (reference sequence). V lost 5 bases and J lost 2; bases outside the gene matches: 4.

The genes are TRBV5-1 and TRBJ2-2, with 10 bases identical to TRBD2. The trim removed 2 bases at V and 7 bases at J, leaving 5 bases unmatched. The CDR3 is 15 residues long. Per the germline V gene, CDR1 is SGHRS and CDR2 is YFSETQ. The CDR3 spells CASSFLAGADGELFF. The DNA for the CDR3 is TGCGCCAGCAGCTTCCTAGCGGGAGCTGACGGGGAGCTGTTTTTT.

The chain is built from TRBV6-6 and TRBJ1-1; 8 positions agree with TRBD1. CDR1 and CDR2 from the germline V gene are MNHNY and SVGAGI (reference sequence). The CDR3 runs to 15 residues. The V gene end was trimmed by 5 bases and the J gene end by 5 bases; junction bases not matched to a gene: 10. In DNA form, the CDR3 reads TGTGCCAGCAGTGCCTCAGGACAGGGTCGTACTGAAGCTTTCTTT. This sequence encodes CASSASGQGRTEAFF.

J is TRBJ2-7 and V is TRBV14; 9 nucleotides align to TRBD1. With 5 bases clipped from V and 2 bases from J, the junction kept 10 bases outside the gene matches. CDR1 and CDR2 (germline): SGHDN, FVKESK. The CDR3 has 16 amino acids. CDR3 nucleotide sequence: TGTGCCAGCAGCTCCTGGACAGGGGAGGCCCCCTACGAGCAGTACTTC. Protein: CASSSWTGEAPYEQYF.

This clone has only a few counts. The V call is TRBV7-2, the J call TRBJ1-2; tentatively, D is TRBD1 (5 bases). Germline CDR1 is SGHTA and CDR2 is FQGNSA. The germline V and J ends were trimmed by 1 base and 3 bases, with 9 bases remaining between them. The CDR3 runs 14 residues. This CDR3 is CASSLEGNDYGYTF. The CDR3 DNA reads as TGTGCCAGCAGCTTAGAGGGGAACGACTATGGCTACACCTTC. Drawing the rest from reference TRBV7-2 and TRBJ1-2, the complete variable domain is GAGVSQSPSNKVTEKGKDVELRCDPISGHTALYWYRQSLGQGLEFLIYFQGNSAPDKSGLPSDRFSAERTGGSVSTLTIQRTQQEDSAVYLCASSLEGNDYGYTFGSGTRLTVV.

This chain joins TRBV30 and TRBJ2-7; weak D call: TRBD1 (5 bases). Germline V gene sequence: CDR1 GTSNPN, CDR2 SVGIG (reference sequence). V was pared by 3 bases and J by 0 bases, with 12 bases between. CDR3 length equals 14 residues. The CDR3 DNA reads as TGTGCCTGGAGGGACACACTGTCCTCCTACGAGCAGTACTTC. As protein: CAWRDTLSSYEQYF.

This clone was recorded only once. The gene calls are TRBV7-2 and TRBJ2-1, with 12 bases matching TRBD2. V lost 8 bases and J lost 10; bases outside the gene matches: 15. The CDR3 consists of 16 residues. Germline V CDR1 and CDR2: SGHTA, FQGNSA. In DNA form, the CDR3 reads TGTGCCAGCGTATCGGATCTAGCGGGGGGGATACTGGAGCAGTTCTTC. Its translation: CASVSDLAGGILEQFF. Using reference TRBV7-2 and TRBJ2-1 for the parts outside the CDR3, the full variable domain is GAGVSQSPSNKVTEKGKDVELRCDPISGHTALYWYRQSLGQGLEFLIYFQGNSAPDKSGLPSDRFSAERTGGSVSTLTIQRTQQEDSAVYLCASVSDLAGGILEQFFGPGTRLTVL.

The chain carries TRBV18 and TRBJ2-7, with D hard to call. This CDR3 has 13 amino acids. V gave up 3 bases and J gave up 0 bases, with 6 bases separating them. Germline V CDR1 and CDR2: KGHSH, LQKENI. The CDR3 region is CASSPTSSYEQYF. The CDR3 DNA follows: TGTGCCAGCTCACCTACGAGCTCCTACGAGCAGTACTTC.

The chain has TRBV4-2 and TRBJ1-3, with D unclear. Trimming pared 0 bases from V and 4 bases from J, leaving 13 bases between. CDR3 size: 16 residues. Germline V lookup: CDR1 LGHNA, CDR2 YNFKEQ. DNA for the CDR3: TGTGCCAGCAGCCAAGACCCTGACCAGCGCGGAAACACCATATATTTT. As protein: CASSQDPDQRGNTIYF.

The sample holds a few counts of this clone. The chain recombines TRBV6-6 with TRBJ1-1, with 9 bases lining up with TRBD1. Germline loops: CDR1 MNHNY, CDR2 SVGAGI (reference sequence). The CDR3 runs 13 residues. Trimming cost V 2 bases and J 10 bases; bases outside gene matches: 5. CDR3 DNA: TGTGCCAGCAGTTACAAGGGACAGGGTGGAGCTTTCTTT. Translating gives CASSYKGQGGAFF.